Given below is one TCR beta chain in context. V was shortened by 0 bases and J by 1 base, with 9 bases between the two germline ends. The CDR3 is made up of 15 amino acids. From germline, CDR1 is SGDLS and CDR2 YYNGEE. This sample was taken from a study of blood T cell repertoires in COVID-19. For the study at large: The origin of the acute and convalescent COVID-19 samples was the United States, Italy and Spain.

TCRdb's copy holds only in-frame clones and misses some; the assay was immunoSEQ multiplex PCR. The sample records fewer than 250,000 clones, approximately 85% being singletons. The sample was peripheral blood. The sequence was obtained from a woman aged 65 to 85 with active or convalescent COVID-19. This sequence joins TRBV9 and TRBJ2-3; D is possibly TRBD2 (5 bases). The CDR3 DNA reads TGTGCCAGCAGCGTAGGAGGGTGGGGCACAGATACGCAGTATTTT. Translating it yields CASSVGGWGTDTQYF.